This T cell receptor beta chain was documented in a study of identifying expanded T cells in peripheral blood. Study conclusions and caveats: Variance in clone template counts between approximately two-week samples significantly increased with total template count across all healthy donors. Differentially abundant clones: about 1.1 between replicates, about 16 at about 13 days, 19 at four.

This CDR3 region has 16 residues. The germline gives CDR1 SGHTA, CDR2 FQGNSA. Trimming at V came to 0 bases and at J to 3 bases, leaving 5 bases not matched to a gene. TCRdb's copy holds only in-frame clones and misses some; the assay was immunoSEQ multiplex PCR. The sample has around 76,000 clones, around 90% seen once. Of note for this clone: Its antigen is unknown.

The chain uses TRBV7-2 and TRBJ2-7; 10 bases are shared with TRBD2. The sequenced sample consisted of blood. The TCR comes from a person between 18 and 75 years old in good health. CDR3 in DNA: TGTGCCAGCAGCTTAGCTAGCGGGGGGAAAATCTACGAGCAGTACTTC. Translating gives CASSLASGGKIYEQYF. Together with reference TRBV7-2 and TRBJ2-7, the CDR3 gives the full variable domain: GAGVSQSPSNKVTEKGKDVELRCDPISGHTALYWYRQSLGQGLEFLIYFQGNSAPDKSGLPSDRFSAERTGGSVSTLTIQRTQQEDSAVYLCASSLASGGKIYEQYFGPGTRLTVT.